The 13 T cell receptor beta chains below were found in one sample sequenced in a study of regulatory T cells in long-lasting Graves disease. The sample's time point: newly diagnosed GD, antithyroid drugs for less than 3 months. Isolated PBMC RNA provided the starting material for the TCR library. Building the TCR beta libraries relied on iRepertoire HTBI primers, and CDR3 regions underwent Arm-PCR. TCRdb processed the multiplex PCR reads anew with MiXCR; each CDR3 protein has one entry. This table has about 470,000 distinct CDR3 sequences, about 16% appearing once. The same sample was also studied in work on T cells in Graves' hyperthyroidism and ophthalmopathy.

The sample consisted of peripheral blood mononuclear cells (PBMCs), taken at new diagnosis, from a patient treated with antithyroid drugs. These receptor sequences come from a young woman with Graves disease.

On this clonotype itself: A much bigger clone sits one base away, suggesting this may be a read error. The chain combines TRBV18 with TRBJ1-1; D is unresolved. V was cut by 3 bases and J by 6 bases, with 5 bases left in between. The V gene's germline CDR1 is KGHSH and CDR2 LQKENI. The CDR3 is made up of 11 amino acids. This CDR3 is CASSPVAEAFF. The CDR3 coding sequence is TGTGCCAGCTCACCGGTCGCTGAAGCTTTCTTT.

This clonotype occurred a few times. The V and J genes are TRBV27 and TRBJ2-2; unclear D gene. The V end lost 5 bases, the J end lost 7 bases, and 8 bases lay between the germline ends. The CDR3 covers 12 residues. CDR1 is MNHEY, CDR2 SMNVEV, per germline (reference sequence). CDR3 sequence reads: CASSPHNGELFF. The CDR3 nucleotides are TGTGCCAGCAGTCCTCACAACGGGGAGCTGTTTTTT.

This clonotype was detected ten times or more. J is TRBJ2-1 and V is TRBV18; possibly TRBD1 for D (5 bases). Trimming shortened V by 1 base and J by 9 bases, and 19 bases separated the two germline ends. This CDR3 contains 16 residues. Germline V gives CDR1 KGHSH, CDR2 LQKENI. This CDR3 reads CASSPLEGAFASEQFF. The CDR3 nucleotides are TGTGCCAGCTCACCACTTGAAGGGGCTTTCGCAAGTGAGCAGTTCTTC.

This clonotype has a handful of counts. The chain has TRBV14 and TRBJ2-7, with D possibly TRBD2 on 6 matching bases. This CDR3 is built from 14 residues. The germline CDR1 and CDR2 sequences are SGHDN and FVKESK. The V end was cut by 7 bases, the J end by 6 bases, with 19 bases between. The CDR3 spells CASNNGLARGEQYF. As DNA, the CDR3 is TGTGCCAGCAACAACGGGCTAGCGCGGGGCGAGCAGTACTTC. Using reference TRBV14 and TRBJ2-7 for the parts outside the CDR3, the full variable domain is EAGVTQFPSHSVIEKGQTVTLRCDPISGHDNLYWYRRVMGKEIKFLLHFVKESKQDESGMPNNRFLAERTGGTYSTLKVQPAELEDSGVYFCASNNGLARGEQYFGPGTRLTVT.

This clonotype has at least ten counts. V is TRBV20-1 and J is TRBJ1-2, with unresolved D. The germline CDR1 and CDR2 sequences are DFQATT and SNEGSKA (reference sequence). Trimming cost V 1 base and J 8 bases, with 8 bases left between them. This CDR3 contains 11 residues. In DNA, the CDR3 is TGCAGTGCTAGAGGGGTGCGCGGCTACACCTTC. Amino acid sequence: CSARGVRGYTF.

This clonotype showed up just a few times. The chain links TRBV13 to TRBJ2-5; TRBD2 aligns across 10 bases. Germline values: CDR1 PRHDT, CDR2 FYEKMQ (reference sequence). The length of the CDR3 is 16 residues. After removal of 5 bases from V and 5 bases from J, the junction contained 11 bases not matched to a gene. The CDR3 reads CASSHRLAGPRETQYF. The CDR3 nucleotides are TGTGCCAGCAGCCACAGACTAGCGGGTCCTCGGGAGACCCAGTACTTC. Complete variable domain (other parts from reference TRBV13 and TRBJ2-5): AAGVIQSPRHLIKEKRETATLKCYPIPRHDTVYWYQQGPGQDPQFLISFYEKMQSDKGSIPDRFSAQQFSDYHSELNMSSLELGDSALYFCASSHRLAGPRETQYFGPGTRLLVL.

This clonotype is large. The chain has TRBV30 and TRBJ2-2; D possibly corresponds to TRBD2 (6 bases). The CDR3 length is 14 residues. Germline CDR1 and CDR2: GTSNPN and SVGIG (reference sequence). V lost 0 bases and J 7 bases, leaving 12 bases between the germline ends. For the CDR3, the DNA is TGTGCCTGGAGTGTCGGGGCGGGATACGGGGAGCTGTTTTTT. It yields the protein CAWSVGAGYGELFF.

This clonotype came up many times. CDR3: CASSRATYEQYF. CDR3 coding DNA: TGTGCCAGCAGCAGGGCGACCTACGAGCAGTACTTC. The chain employs TRBV6-1 and TRBJ2-7, with a possible D match to TRBD1 (5 bases). Between the trimmed V and J ends, which lost 6 bases and 2 bases, there was a span of 8 bases. The CDR3 contains 12 residues. Germline V lookup: CDR1 MNHNS, CDR2 SASEGT.

This clonotype has a count of ten or more. This chain links TRBV18 with TRBJ1-1, with D maybe TRBD1 (6 bases). Germline V gene lookup returns CDR1 KGHSH and CDR2 LQKENI. The CDR3 totals 14 residues. V lost 6 bases and J 1 base, leaving 12 bases between the germline ends. Here the CDR3 DNA reads TGTGCCAGCTCCCCCGGGACAAGGAACACTGAAGCTTTCTTT. This codes for CASSPGTRNTEAFF.

This clonotype was detected a few times. V gene TRBV5-1 combines with J gene TRBJ1-6; 10 nucleotides agree with TRBD1. The V gene's germline CDR1 is SGHRS and CDR2 YFSETQ. This CDR3 is built from 16 residues. Trimming removed 4 bases from V and 7 bases from J; junction bases left unmatched: 8. This CDR3 is CASSLSTGGTNSPLHF. CDR3 nucleotide sequence: TGCGCCAGCAGCCTATCGACAGGGGGCACAAATTCACCCCTCCACTTT.

This clonotype was recorded at least ten times. The chain couples TRBV24-1 to TRBJ2-3; D unclear. The CDR3 consists of 15 residues. With 5 bases removed from V and 1 base from J, the gap between germline ends came to 12 bases. CDR1 and CDR2 (germline): KGHDR, SFDVKD. The CDR3 coding sequence is TGTGCCACCAGTGGGGATCACGCCGGCACAGATACGCAGTATTTT. Residues: CATSGDHAGTDTQYF.

This clonotype was recorded at least ten times. The rearrangement links TRBV12-3 or TRBV12-4 to TRBJ2-1; possibly TRBD1 for D (5 bases). V lost 5 bases to trimming and J lost 8 bases, with 19 bases between them. The CDR3 totals 15 residues. CDR3 sequence reads: CASSGGGAGKDEQFF. Here the CDR3 DNA reads TGTGCCAGCAGTGGTGGTGGGGCAGGGAAAGATGAGCAGTTCTTC.

In its sample, this clonotype was seen many times. This chain uses TRBV20-1 with TRBJ2-3, with D maybe TRBD2 (6 bases). V was clipped by 5 bases and J by 0 bases, with 6 bases between them. The CDR3 is made up of 12 amino acids. Per germline, CDR1 DFQATT and CDR2 SNEGSKA (reference sequence). The CDR3 DNA sequence: TGCAGTGCTGGGACTAGCACAGATACGCAGTATTTT. This translates into CSAGTSTDTQYF.